Below, one T cell receptor (beta chain) is given with its context. The target of this receptor is not known. Base qualities are missing; no much larger clone stands one base away. Taken with the paper, the label for time point translates to: baseline before first vaccination. Vaccinee samples came from UK trials COV001 and COV002, including a single-blind randomized controlled phase 2/3 trial of AZD1222 (ChAdOx1 nCoV-19) in healthy adults. For TCRbeta chain sequencing, PBMC samples from trial participants were taken at day 0 and at day 28 after the second dose. These data are taken from a study of T cell responses to AZD1222 COVID-19 vaccine (dated by TCRdb to the early 2020s). Study-level background: AZD1222 recipients whose second dose came at about 4 weeks and those whose second dose came at about 12 weeks were combined into one group, since spike-specific TCR depth and breadth did not differ between the two schedules. A total of under 250 trial participants underwent TCR sequencing, of whom about 210 had received two doses of AZD1222 and roughly 26 had received two doses of the MenACWY control vaccine. Trial participants were enrolled into age subgroups of 18-55, 56-69 and 70-plus years, which contained about 150, 28 and 57 TCR-sequenced participants, respectively.

Unmatched junction bases come to 14, with V trimmed by 4 bases and J by 7 bases. From a lookup of the germline V gene, CDR1 and CDR2 are MDHEN and SYDVKM. Including cysteine and phenylalanine, the CDR3 has 17 amino acids. The read is trimmed to its CDR3 DNA, 51 bases read in frame from base 1. The CDR3 regions of human TCRbeta chains were analyzed by immunosequencing. For the original study's pipeline: Repertoire TCRs were matched against a reference library of SARS-CoV-2-specific TCRs generated with the MIRA antigen-specificity platform. Breadth meant the fraction of unique TCRs that were SARS-CoV-2-associated, whereas depth meant the fraction of total T cells that were SARS-CoV-2-associated. Using the MIRA data, each spike-specific TCR was assigned both to the spike region to which the TCR was reactive and to a CD4 or CD8 class. Log10-transformed breadth and depth values were compared by one-way ANOVA with Sidak's multiple comparisons tests. The table was pulled from immuneACCESS by TCRdb, which kept in-frame rearrangements only. Such tables lose some clones; where checked, under half of the loss comes from unresolved V genes, and the rest has no known cause. The V and J calls and the clone size are those of that table, but D and trimming were determined from the DNA. The sample table contains approximately 70,000 clones; only one count was recorded for roughly 85% of them. Of the sample, less than 3% is held by the ten largest clones.

General study outcomes and caveats: Participants were mostly white British, with more females than males. The authors suggested clonal diversity may have been underestimated. Because no day 14 peak-response samples were available, the repertoires could be characterized only after the peak T cell response. After two AZD1222 doses, spike-specific TCR breadth and depth were significantly higher than at day 0 and than in MenACWY recipients. Reportedly, almost half of the unique spike-specific TCRs recognized epitopes lying outside the regions that are mutated in the B.1.351 and B.1.1.7 variants. In the small 56-69-year group, the increase in depth fell short of significance, most likely because of low power. Only 5 to 7 AZD1222 recipients were SARS-CoV-2 seropositive at baseline, limiting conclusions about previously exposed vaccinees. Vaccine-associated CD4 TCRs spanned the whole spike protein, with dominant responses in regions 160-218 and 743-854.

This receptor was taken from an adult in good health. The sequence joins TRBV28 to TRBJ1-5, with 9 middle bases fitting TRBD1. The starting material was peripheral blood, obtained on day 0 of AZD1222 vaccination. DNA sequence: TGTGCCAGCAGTTCGCCAAACCCTCGGACAGGGGACCAGCCCCAGCATTTT. This is translated as CASSSPNPRTGDQPQHF.